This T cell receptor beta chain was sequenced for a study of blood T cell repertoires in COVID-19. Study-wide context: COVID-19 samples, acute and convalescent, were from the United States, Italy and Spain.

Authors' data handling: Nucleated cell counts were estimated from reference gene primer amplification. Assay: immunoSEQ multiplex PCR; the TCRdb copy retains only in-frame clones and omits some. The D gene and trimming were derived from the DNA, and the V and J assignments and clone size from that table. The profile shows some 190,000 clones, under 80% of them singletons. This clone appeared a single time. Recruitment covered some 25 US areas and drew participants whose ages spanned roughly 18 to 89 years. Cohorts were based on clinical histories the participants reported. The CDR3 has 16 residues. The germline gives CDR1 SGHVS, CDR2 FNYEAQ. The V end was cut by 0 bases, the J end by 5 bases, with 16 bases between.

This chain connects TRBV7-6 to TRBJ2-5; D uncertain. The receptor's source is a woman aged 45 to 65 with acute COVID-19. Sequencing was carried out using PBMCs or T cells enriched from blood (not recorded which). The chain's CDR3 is CASSLAARRVSETQYF. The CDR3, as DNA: TGTGCCAGCAGCTTAGCGGCTAGACGTGTCTCGGAGACCCAGTACTTC.